The 27 T cell receptor beta chains below all came from one sample that was sequenced in a study of technical replicates of blood from several donors. TCRdb keeps only in-frame clones here, not all; method: immunoSEQ multiplex PCR. The data show tens of thousands of clones, almost 98% seen once. The sample was T cells isolated from PBMCs. The receptors come from a human donor in good health.

This clone was seen once. The genes are TRBV2 and TRBJ2-1, with TRBD1 matching over 7 bases. The CDR3 sequence is 13 residues long. The V gene end was trimmed by 8 bases and the J gene end by 5 bases; junction bases not matched to a gene: 6. Germline V lookup: CDR1 SNHLY, CDR2 FYNNEI. The CDR3 nucleotides read TGTGCCAGCGGGACAGAAATAAACAATGAGCAGTTCTTC. Protein: CASGTEINNEQFF.

The chain is built from TRBV11-3 and TRBJ1-1; 9 bases are shared with TRBD1. The CDR3 sequence is 16 residues long. V lost 3 bases, J lost 4 bases, and 9 bases stayed unmatched. Germline-derived CDR1 and CDR2 are SGHNT and YENEEA. The CDR3 sequence is CASSLSTGTGRTEAFF. CDR3 sequence (DNA): TGTGCCAGCAGCTTGTCCACCGGGACAGGGCGCACTGAAGCTTTCTTT. Combining the CDR3 with reference TRBV11-3 and TRBJ1-1 gives the whole variable domain EAGVVQSPRYKIIEKKQPVAFWCNPISGHNTLYWYLQNLGQGPELLIRYENEEAVDDSQLPKDRFSAERLKGVDSTLKIQPAELGDSAVYLCASSLSTGTGRTEAFFGQGTRLTVV.

J is TRBJ2-3 and V is TRBV11-2; D is uncertain. The CDR3 has 12 residues. With 3 bases removed from V and 3 bases from J, the gap between germline ends came to 4 bases. CDR1 is SGHAT and CDR2 is FQNNGV in the germline V gene. The CDR3 region has the DNA TGTGCCAGCAGCTTGGAGACAGATACGCAGTATTTT. Its protein is CASSLETDTQYF.

To note about this clone: An end of the junction does not agree with germline; a read error may underlie this. The V gene is TRBV18, the J gene TRBJ2-5; the D is unclear. Germline CDR1 and CDR2: KGHSH and LQKENI. The CDR3 has 13 amino acids. This CDR3 is CASSPPVVSGPHF. Here the CDR3 DNA reads TGTGCCAGCTCACCACCGGTGGTGTCTGGGCCCCACTTC. Full variable domain (missing parts from reference TRBV18 and TRBJ2-5): NAGVMQNPRHLVRRRGQEARLRCSPMKGHSHVYWYRQLPEEGLKFMVYLQKENIIDESGMPKERFSAEFPKEGPSILRIQQVVRGDSAAYFCASSPPVVSGPHFGPGTRLLVL.

The genes are TRBV5-1 and TRBJ1-5; TRBD1 is a possible D gene (6 bases). CDR1 is SGHRS, CDR2 YFSETQ, per germline. The CDR3 is 15 amino acids. Trimming took 0 bases from V and 6 from J, leaving 13 bases between them. The CDR3 sequence: CASSLDSGAGQPQHF. The CDR3 region has the DNA TGCGCCAGCAGCTTGGATTCAGGGGCAGGTCAGCCCCAGCATTTT.

The V call is TRBV6-5, the J call TRBJ2-3; TRBD1 is a possible D gene (8 bases). Germline V gene lookup returns CDR1 MNHEY and CDR2 SVGAGI. Trimming left V 4 bases short and J 4 bases short, with 18 bases between. The CDR3 runs 16 residues. This chain's CDR3 is CASSSPRTGRADTQYF. CDR3 nucleotide sequence: TGTGCCAGCAGTTCGCCCCGGACAGGGAGGGCAGATACGCAGTATTTT.

This clone was observed once. The CDR3 DNA is TGTGCCAGCAGTTTCCCCAACCCTGAGGAGCAGTACTTC. This gives the protein CASSFPNPEEQYF. The chain carries TRBV28 and TRBJ2-7; D not certain. From germline, CDR1 is MDHEN and CDR2 SYDVKM. V lost 3 bases and J lost 7, with 13 bases in between. The CDR3 is 13 residues long.

V usage is TRBV14 and J usage is TRBJ2-7; D is undetermined. The CDR3 sequence is 11 residues long. Trimming pared 0 bases from V and 5 bases from J, leaving 2 bases between. Germline assignment: CDR1 SGHDN and CDR2 FVKESK. Written as DNA, the CDR3 is TGTGCCAGCAGCCAAGATAACGAGCAGTACTTC. This encodes CASSQDNEQYF.

The gene calls are TRBV15 and TRBJ2-1; tentative D call: TRBD2 (5 bases). Deletions cut 3 bases from V and 0 bases from J, with 9 bases between. There are 15 residues in the CDR3. Germline CDR1 is LNHNV and CDR2 is YYDKDF (reference sequence). The CDR3 DNA reads as TGTGCCACCAGCAGTGAGGGTGTCTCCTACAATGAGCAGTTCTTC. This sequence encodes CATSSEGVSYNEQFF.

This rearrangement joins TRBV19 to TRBJ1-2; D is undetermined. The ends were cut back, 4 bases at V and 3 bases at J, with 9 bases in the middle. CDR3 length: 13 amino acids. Germline V gene lookup returns CDR1 LNHDA and CDR2 SQIVND (reference sequence). CDR3 DNA sequence: TGTGCCAGTAGTAAGAGGGAGCACTATGGCTACACCTTC. Translated, it gives CASSKREHYGYTF.

The chain couples TRBV4-1 to TRBJ1-1; D unclear. Trimming removed 3 bases at V and 0 bases at J, with 8 bases between. CDR3 length equals 14 residues. The V gene's germline CDR1 is MGHRA and CDR2 YSYEKL. This CDR3 reads CASSQKQMNTEAFF. The DNA for the CDR3 is TGCGCCAGCAGCCAGAAACAGATGAACACTGAAGCTTTCTTT.

This chain links TRBV4-1 with TRBJ1-1, with D possibly TRBD1 on 6 matching bases. Germline V gene lookup returns CDR1 MGHRA and CDR2 YSYEKL. V was trimmed by 1 base and J by 1 base, leaving 10 bases between them. This CDR3 is 15 amino acids long. CDR3 coding DNA: TGCGCCAGCAGCCAAGCACAGGGAAAGAACACTGAAGCTTTCTTT. This codes for CASSQAQGKNTEAFF.

The chain links TRBV13 to TRBJ1-6; 9 bases are a match to TRBD1. The CDR3 covers 14 residues. Per the germline V gene, CDR1 is PRHDT and CDR2 is FYEKMQ (reference sequence). The trim removed 6 bases at V and 7 bases at J, leaving 4 bases unmatched. The CDR3 region is CASSVGQGNSPLHF. CDR3 bases: TGTGCCAGCAGTGTGGGACAGGGCAATTCACCCCTCCACTTT.

The J gene is TRBJ2-5, the V gene TRBV5-4; D is possibly TRBD2 (6 bases). V shed 5 bases and J shed 1 base, with 12 bases lying between them. CDR3 length equals 14 residues. Looked up from germline, CDR1 is SGHNT and CDR2 is YYREEE (reference sequence). CDR3: CASRDQAGQETQYF. The DNA of the CDR3 is TGTGCCAGCAGGGACCAAGCGGGCCAAGAGACCCAGTACTTC.

The chain is built from TRBV5-1 and TRBJ2-7; tentatively, D is TRBD1 (6 bases). The CDR3 is 16 residues long. Trimming cost V 0 bases and J 0 bases, with 13 bases left between them. Germline V gene lookup returns CDR1 SGHRS and CDR2 YFSETQ. The CDR3 loop reads CASSLAGVDSSYEQYF. In DNA, the CDR3 is TGCGCCAGCAGCTTGGCCGGGGTGGACAGCTCCTACGAGCAGTACTTC.

The rearrangement links TRBV28 to TRBJ2-7, with TRBD1 matching 8 bases. The V gene's germline CDR1 is MDHEN and CDR2 SYDVKM. Trimming removed 7 bases from V and 2 bases from J; junction bases left unmatched: 7. The CDR3 has 14 amino acids. CDR3 bases: TGTGCCAGCACCGGGACAGGAGGCACCTACGAGCAGTACTTC. Translation: CASTGTGGTYEQYF.

CDR3 region: CASSKLAGGMGNEQFF. CDR3 in DNA: TGTGCCAGCAGCAAACTAGCGGGAGGTATGGGCAATGAGCAGTTCTTC. The chain joins TRBV28 to TRBJ2-1, with 12 bases identical to TRBD2. With 6 bases clipped from V and 6 bases from J, the junction kept 9 bases outside the gene matches. CDR3 length equals 16 residues. Germline loops: CDR1 MDHEN, CDR2 SYDVKM.

V usage is TRBV29-1 and J usage is TRBJ1-2, with D uncertain. Germline CDR1 SQVTM, CDR2 ANQGSEA. Trimming stripped 6 bases from V and 0 bases from J, with 14 bases between. The CDR3 has 14 amino acids. For the CDR3, the DNA is TGCAGCGTCACCGCGGATGAAGCTAACTATGGCTACACCTTC. It translates to CSVTADEANYGYTF.

The chain links TRBV4-1 to TRBJ2-1; maybe TRBD2 (7 bases). CDR1 and CDR2 from the germline V gene are MGHRA and YSYEKL. V gave up 4 bases and J gave up 6 bases, with 19 bases separating them. This CDR3 is built from 16 residues. The CDR3 is CASSPRGGGPSNEQFF. The CDR3 bases are TGCGCCAGCAGCCCCCGAGGGGGAGGGCCCTCCAATGAGCAGTTCTTC.

This clone showed up just once. The chain couples TRBV19 to TRBJ2-6; 9 bases fit TRBD1. Unmatched junction bases numbered 14, after V lost 7 bases and J lost 1 base. CDR3 length equals 19 residues. The germline V gene encodes CDR1 LNHDA and CDR2 SQIVND (reference sequence). The CDR3 DNA is TGTGCCAGTACCTTTCGACACGACAGGGGGAGTTCTGGGGCCAACGTCCTGACTTTC. It specifies CASTFRHDRGSSGANVLTF.

The chain links TRBV6-5 to TRBJ2-5; the D gene is possibly TRBD1 (7 bases). CDR1 is MNHEY, CDR2 SVGAGI, per germline. The germline V and J ends were trimmed by 2 bases and 2 bases, with 15 bases remaining between them. The CDR3 extends over 16 amino acids. CDR3 region: CASSYGSGGRQETQYF. CDR3 in DNA: TGTGCCAGCAGTTACGGCTCAGGGGGGCGGCAAGAGACCCAGTACTTC.

This chain links TRBV13 with TRBJ2-3; a possible D gene is TRBD2 (7 bases). The CDR3 runs 14 residues. Germline V gene lookup returns CDR1 PRHDT and CDR2 FYEKMQ (reference sequence). The V end was cut by 5 bases, the J end by 6 bases, with 15 bases between. CDR3 loop: CASSIRGAGDTQYF. CDR3 bases: TGTGCCAGCAGCATCCGGGGGGCTGGGGATACGCAGTATTTT.

This clone was counted a single time. The chain links TRBV7-3 to TRBJ2-1; TRBD1 might be the D (6 bases). This CDR3 comprises 13 residues. The germline gives CDR1 SGHTA, CDR2 FQGTGA. V was pared by 5 bases and J by 6 bases, with 11 bases between. The DNA of the CDR3 is TGTGCCAGCAGCCAGGGGTATAGCAATGAGCAGTTCTTC. It codes for CASSQGYSNEQFF.

The sample holds one count of this clone. The chain is built from TRBV6-1 and TRBJ1-1, with TRBD1 matching over 9 bases. J was trimmed by 4 bases and V by 6 bases; bases with no gene match: 0. Germline CDR1 and CDR2: MNHNS and SASEGT. CDR3 length equals 12 residues. The CDR3 sequence is CASRTGGTEAFF. CDR3 bases: TGTGCCAGCAGGACAGGGGGCACTGAAGCTTTCTTT.

J is TRBJ1-1 and V is TRBV11-2; possible D gene TRBD1, 6 bases. Trimming cost V 2 bases and J 3 bases, with 10 bases left between them. This CDR3 is 14 amino acids long. Germline V CDR1 and CDR2: SGHAT, FQNNGV. DNA for the CDR3: TGTGCCAGCAGCTTATCTGGGGGCGACACTGAAGCTTTCTTT. Protein sequence: CASSLSGGDTEAFF.

The chain carries TRBV29-1 and TRBJ1-5, with D possibly TRBD1 on 5 matching bases. The CDR3 consists of 13 residues. V was clipped by 5 bases and J by 0 bases, with 8 bases between them. The germline V gene encodes CDR1 SQVTM and CDR2 ANQGSEA. The CDR3 DNA reads as TGCAGCGTTTTGACAGATAGCAATCAGCCCCAGCATTTT. Amino acids: CSVLTDSNQPQHF.

This chain uses TRBV28 with TRBJ1-1; the D gene is possibly TRBD1 (6 bases). CDR3 length: 14 amino acids. The V gene's germline CDR1 is MDHEN and CDR2 SYDVKM. The germline V and J ends were trimmed by 7 bases and 2 bases, with 14 bases remaining between them. CDR3 nucleotides: TGTGCCAGCAATTCCAGGGGACCCAACACTGAAGCTTTCTTT. Translated: CASNSRGPNTEAFF. The whole variable domain, filled in from reference TRBV28 and TRBJ1-1, reads DVKVTQSSRYLVKRTGEKVFLECVQDMDHENMFWYRQDPGLGLRLIYFSYDVKMKEKGDIPEGYSVSREKKERFSLILESASTNQTSMYLCASNSRGPNTEAFFGQGTRLTVV.